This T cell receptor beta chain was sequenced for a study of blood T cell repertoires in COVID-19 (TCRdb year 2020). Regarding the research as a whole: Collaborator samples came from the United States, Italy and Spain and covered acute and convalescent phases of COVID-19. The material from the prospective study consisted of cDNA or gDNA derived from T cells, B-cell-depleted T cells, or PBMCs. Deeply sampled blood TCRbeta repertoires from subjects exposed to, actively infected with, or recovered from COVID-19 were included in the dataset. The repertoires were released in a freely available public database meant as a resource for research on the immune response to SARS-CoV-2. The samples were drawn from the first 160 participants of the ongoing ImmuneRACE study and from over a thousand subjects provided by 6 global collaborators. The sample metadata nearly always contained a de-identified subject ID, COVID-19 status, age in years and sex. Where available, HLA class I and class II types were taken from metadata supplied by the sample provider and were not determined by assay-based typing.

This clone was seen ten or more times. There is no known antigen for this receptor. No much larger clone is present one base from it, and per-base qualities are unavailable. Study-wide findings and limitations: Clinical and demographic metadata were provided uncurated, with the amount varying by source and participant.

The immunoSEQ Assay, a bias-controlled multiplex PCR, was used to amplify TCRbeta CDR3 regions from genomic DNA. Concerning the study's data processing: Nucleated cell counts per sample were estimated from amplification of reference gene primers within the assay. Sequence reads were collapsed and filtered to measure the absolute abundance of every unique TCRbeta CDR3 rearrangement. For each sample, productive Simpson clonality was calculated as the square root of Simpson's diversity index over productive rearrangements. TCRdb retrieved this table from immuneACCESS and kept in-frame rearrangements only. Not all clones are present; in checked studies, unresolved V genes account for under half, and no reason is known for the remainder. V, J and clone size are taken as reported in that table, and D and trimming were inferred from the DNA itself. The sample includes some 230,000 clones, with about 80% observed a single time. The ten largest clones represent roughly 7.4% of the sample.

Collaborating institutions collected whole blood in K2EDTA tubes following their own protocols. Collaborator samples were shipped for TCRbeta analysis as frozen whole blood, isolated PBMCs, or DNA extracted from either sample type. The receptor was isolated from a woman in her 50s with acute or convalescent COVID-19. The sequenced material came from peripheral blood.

In nucleotides, the sequence is TGTGCCAGCAGTTATGAGGGACAGGGATACAATGAGCAGTTCTTC. This yields the protein CASSYEGQGYNEQFF. Here the chain combines TRBV27 and TRBJ2-1, and 9 junctional nucleotides match TRBD1. From its cysteine to its phenylalanine, the CDR3 spans 15 amino acids. Only CDR3 DNA is held: 45 bases, read in frame from base 1. The germline V and J ends show losses of 4 bases and 4 bases respectively, and no gene match explains 5 bases of the junction. CDR1 MNHEY and CDR2 SMNVEV are derived from the germline V gene (reference sequence).